This TCR beta chain was identified during a study of monozygotic twins with inflammatory bowel disease. Whole-study findings and limits: Relative clonotype sharing with others was diminished in IBD patients versus healthy twins, particularly with disease activity. In the analysis, different T cell subtypes could not be told apart.

Template switching introduced UMIs that contain a 6-nucleotide sample barcode. With about 17 and 10 cycles respectively, two nested PCRs were carried out on TCRalpha and TCRbeta cDNA. Reprocessing the 5' RACE reads, TCRdb reports a single entry for every CDR3 protein and omits DNA. Listed are about 160,000 distinct CDR3 sequences; roughly 2.4% falls within the top ten. As regards this clonotype: Antigen: not known.

The clonotype was recovered from a human donor with ulcerative colitis or Crohn's disease, or a healthy co-twin of an affected twin (not recorded which). Sequencing used blood.

The CDR3 sequence is CASRPSGRGTGELFF. The chain recombines TRBV12-3 or TRBV12-4 with TRBJ2-2; the D gene TCRdb calls, TRBD2, cannot be checked with no DNA. There are 15 residues in the CDR3.